The 3 T cell receptor beta chains below all came from one sample that was sequenced in a study of read filtering for tumor transcriptome and immune sequencing. The library was built from roughly 400 ng RNA with molecular barcoded adaptors for alpha/delta and beta/gamma chains. MiXCR, run by TCRdb on the reads, gives a single entry per CDR3 protein. In the table there are some 46,000 distinct CDR3 sequences, more than 10% of which are singletons. Sample: a population of CD138-negative cells sorted from bone marrow. The receptors here all came from a donor aged 40 or older with multiple myeloma.

This clonotype has a handful of counts. CDR3 DNA sequence: TGTGCCAGCAGCCTCGACAGGGGGCAAGGGGAGACCCAGTACTTC. Translated: CASSLDRGQGETQYF. V usage is TRBV7-9 and J usage is TRBJ2-5; 10 bases agree with TRBD1. From germline, CDR1 is SEHNR and CDR2 FQNEAQ (reference sequence). V lost 5 bases to trimming and J lost 5 bases; unmatched junction nucleotides: 8. The CDR3 length is 15 residues.

This clonotype was seen ten or more times. This chain uses TRBV15 with TRBJ2-1, with D possibly TRBD1 on 6 matching bases. The CDR3 consists of 14 residues. CDR1 is LNHNV, CDR2 YYDKDF, per germline (reference sequence). V dropped 1 base and J dropped 9 bases, with 13 bases sitting between them. The DNA of the CDR3 is TGTGCCACCAGCAGAGTTCCAGGGGCTGGTGAGCAGTTCTTC. The encoded protein is CATSRVPGAGEQFF.

In this sample, this clonotype turned up many times. The gene calls are TRBV5-1 and TRBJ2-5, with D maybe TRBD2 (6 bases). The CDR3 is 14 residues long. Germline V gives CDR1 SGHRS, CDR2 YFSETQ. V gave up 4 bases and J gave up 1 base, with 11 bases separating them. The CDR3 sequence is CASSLTSVQETQYF. The CDR3 coding sequence is TGCGCCAGCAGCCTGACTAGTGTCCAAGAGACCCAGTACTTC.